This entry lists 16 T cell receptor beta chains sequenced from one sample in a study of T-cell memory formation after mild COVID-19 (dated by TCRdb to the early 2020s). The library was made by 5' RACE. The instrument was an Illumina NovaSeq 6000. TCRdb reprocessed the public reads (quality trimming at Q25 with fastp, clone calling with MiXCR) and kept in-frame beta chains. Rows are combined by CDR3 protein, so each entry shows the most common genes and DNA. The sample data list approximately 230,000 distinct CDR3 sequences, and over 15% of these were observed just once. The ten largest clones represent 3.5% of the sample. Sequenced: PBMCs or a T cell subset sorted from them (not recorded which). The receptors were sampled from a man aged 18 to 30 who had mild COVID-19 (a few samples of this study predate the infection). The sample titles of this study are shuffled in the database, so cell type and time point are left out; the donor was told from shared clones.

This clonotype was recorded a few times. This chain uses TRBV18 with TRBJ1-1; D might be TRBD1 (6 bases). Germline lookup yields CDR1 KGHSH and CDR2 LQKENI. CDR3 length equals 15 residues. The ends were cut back, 4 bases at V and 2 bases at J, with 14 bases in the middle. The CDR3 sequence: CASSRPTGANTEAFF. CDR3 bases: TGTGCCAGCTCACGTCCGACGGGGGCTAACACTGAAGCTTTCTTT.

The chain recombines TRBV5-4 with TRBJ2-1; the D gene is possibly TRBD2 (7 bases). Germline CDR1 reads SGHNT; CDR2 reads YYREEE (reference sequence). Trimming took off 6 bases at V and 7 bases at J, with 20 bases between the two ends. This CDR3 is built from 15 residues. CDR3 residues: CASTPDGGGRNEQFF. Written as DNA, the CDR3 is TGTGCCAGCACCCCGGATGGGGGGGGCCGAAATGAGCAGTTCTTC.

The table lists this clonotype with a few counts. This chain connects TRBV7-3 to TRBJ2-1; 7 bases fit TRBD1. Losses at the gene ends were 2 bases for V and 5 bases for J; bases not matched to a gene: 3. Germline CDR1 reads SGHTA; CDR2 reads FQGTGA. The CDR3 is 14 amino acids. The CDR3 reads CASSLGQGDNEQFF. The CDR3 DNA reads as TGTGCCAGCAGCTTAGGTCAGGGGGACAATGAGCAGTTCTTC.

The rearrangement links TRBV6-2 or TRBV6-3 to TRBJ2-3; TRBD2 might be the D (5 bases). The CDR3 is made up of 13 amino acids. CDR1 and CDR2 from the germline V gene are MNHEY and SVGEGT. The germline V and J ends were trimmed by 10 bases and 6 bases, with 17 bases remaining between them. The CDR3 bases are TGTGCCATCCGGGGTACCCAGAGGGATACGCAGTATTTT. As protein: CAIRGTQRDTQYF.

There are a few counts of this clonotype. The genes are TRBV6-1 and TRBJ1-2; D is ambiguous. The CDR3 is 13 residues long. V was pared by 6 bases and J by 4 bases, with 12 bases between. CDR1 and CDR2 from the germline V gene are MNHNS and SASEGT. CDR3 loop: CASRTSNSYGYTF. DNA for the CDR3: TGTGCCAGCAGGACCTCGAACAGCTATGGCTACACCTTC.

This clonotype was recorded many times. The gene calls are TRBV5-1 and TRBJ2-3; 8 bases are a match to TRBD2. Trimming removed 3 bases from V and 5 bases from J; junction bases left unmatched: 5. The CDR3 consists of 14 residues. The germline gives CDR1 SGHRS, CDR2 YFSETQ. The CDR3, as DNA: TGCGCCAGCAGCTCGACTAGCGATGGAGATACGCAGTATTTT. Translated: CASSSTSDGDTQYF. The variable domain in full, with the rest retrieved from reference TRBV5-1 and TRBJ2-3, is KAGVTQTPRYLIKTRGQQVTLSCSPISGHRSVSWYQQTPGQGLQFLFEYFSETQRNKGNFPGRFSGRQFSNSRSEMNVSTLELGDSALYLCASSSTSDGDTQYFGPGTRLTVL.

This clonotype was counted only a few times. V and J are TRBV7-9 and TRBJ1-2; 9 bases align to TRBD1. The CDR3 length is 14 residues. Trimming took 5 bases from V and 12 from J; bases not matched to a gene: 13. Germline assignment: CDR1 SEHNR and CDR2 FQNEAQ (reference sequence). The CDR3 sequence is CASSLQGASYEHTF. The CDR3 DNA is TGTGCCAGCAGCCTACAGGGGGCCTCCTACGAGCACACCTTC.

The chain recombines TRBV18 with TRBJ2-3, with TRBD1 matching 7 bases. Germline V gene sequence: CDR1 KGHSH, CDR2 LQKENI. The CDR3 extends over 15 amino acids. V shed 3 bases and J 1 base; nucleotides not matched to a gene: 4. CDR3 sequence (DNA): TGTGCCAGCTCACCCCTCCAGGGGGGCACAGATACGCAGTATTTT. This codes for CASSPLQGGTDTQYF.

This clonotype was seen a handful of times. The chain couples TRBV7-2 to TRBJ2-4; TRBD2 matches 8 bases. The germline gives CDR1 SGHTA, CDR2 FQGNSA. The CDR3 is 14 residues long. J lost 9 bases, V lost 1 base, and 5 bases had no gene match. The CDR3 DNA sequence: TGTGCCAGCAGCTTAGGCGGGGGGATAGGCATTCAGTACTTC. Its protein is CASSLGGGIGIQYF.

This clonotype was seen more than once but under ten times. V usage is TRBV29-1 and J usage is TRBJ2-4; either TRBD1 or TRBD2 may supply D (5 bases each). CDR3 length: 16 residues. The ends were cut back, 7 bases at V and 2 bases at J, with 21 bases in the middle. The germline gives CDR1 SQVTM, CDR2 ANQGSEA. The CDR3 protein is CSATLGTRRPKNIQYF. The CDR3 bases are TGCAGCGCCACTTTGGGGACCCGAAGGCCCAAAAACATTCAGTACTTC.

This clonotype was counted ten times or more. This chain connects TRBV28 to TRBJ2-2; D unclear. Germline V gene lookup returns CDR1 MDHEN and CDR2 SYDVKM. V lost 3 bases, J lost 0 bases, and 2 bases lay in between. The CDR3 runs to 13 residues. CDR3 residues: CASSFPNTGELFF. Here the CDR3 DNA reads TGTGCCAGCAGTTTCCCGAACACCGGGGAGCTGTTTTTT.

The rearrangement links TRBV29-1 to TRBJ1-1, with D uncertain. Trimming left V 2 bases short and J 6 bases short, with 13 bases between. The CDR3 is 13 residues long. CDR1 and CDR2 (germline): SQVTM, ANQGSEA. CDR3 region: CSVEKRHSPEAFF. In nucleotides, the CDR3 is TGCAGCGTTGAAAAAAGGCATAGCCCTGAAGCTTTCTTT.

The rearrangement links TRBV6-5 to TRBJ1-6; TRBD1 might be the D (5 bases). The V end was cut by 2 bases, the J end by 13 bases, with 18 bases between. CDR1 and CDR2 (germline): MNHEY, SVGAGI. This CDR3 contains 15 residues. The CDR3 region is CASSYLPGGEWPLHF. The DNA for the CDR3 is TGTGCCAGCAGTTACCTACCGGGGGGGGAGTGGCCCCTCCACTTT.

This clonotype was picked up many times. The rearrangement joins TRBV18 to TRBJ1-3; D gene uncertain. V was pared by 3 bases and J by 2 bases, with 8 bases between. Germline V gene sequence: CDR1 KGHSH, CDR2 LQKENI. The CDR3 is 14 residues long. In DNA form, the CDR3 reads TGTGCCAGCTCACCTGATGTGGCTGGAAACACCATATATTTT. Amino acids: CASSPDVAGNTIYF.

In its sample, this clonotype was seen a few times. The J gene is TRBJ2-3, the V gene TRBV7-2, with D possibly TRBD2 on 6 matching bases. The V and J ends lost 2 bases and 3 bases respectively, with 15 bases between them. The V gene's germline CDR1 is SGHTA and CDR2 FQGNSA. The CDR3 loop spans 16 amino acids. CDR3 DNA sequence: TGTGCCAGCAGCTTACTTGCGGGGCATCTGACAGATACGCAGTATTTT. The encoded protein is CASSLLAGHLTDTQYF.

This chain links TRBV12-3 or TRBV12-4 with TRBJ1-2; 12 bases map to TRBD1. This CDR3 has 14 residues. Losses at the gene ends were 3 bases for V and 11 bases for J; bases not matched to a gene: 7. The CDR3 region has the DNA TGTGCCAGCAGTTTGGGGGGACAGGGGGCTTGGTACACCTTC. Residues: CASSLGGQGAWYTF.